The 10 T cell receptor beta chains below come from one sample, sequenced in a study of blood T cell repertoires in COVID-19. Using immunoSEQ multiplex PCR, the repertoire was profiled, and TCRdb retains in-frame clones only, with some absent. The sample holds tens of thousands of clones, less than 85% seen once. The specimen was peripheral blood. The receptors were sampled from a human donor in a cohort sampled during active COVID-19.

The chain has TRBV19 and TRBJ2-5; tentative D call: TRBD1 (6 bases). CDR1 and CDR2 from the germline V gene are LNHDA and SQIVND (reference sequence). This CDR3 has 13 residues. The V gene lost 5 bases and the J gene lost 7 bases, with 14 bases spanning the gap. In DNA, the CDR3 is TGTGCCAGTAGTTCAGGGGCTCCAGTGACCCAGTACTTC. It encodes CASSSGAPVTQYF.

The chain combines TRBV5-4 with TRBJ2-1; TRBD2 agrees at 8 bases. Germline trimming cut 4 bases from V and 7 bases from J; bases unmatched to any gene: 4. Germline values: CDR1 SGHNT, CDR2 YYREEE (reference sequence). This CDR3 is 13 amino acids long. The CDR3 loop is CASSPERENEQFF. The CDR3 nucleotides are TGTGCCAGCAGCCCTGAGCGGGAGAATGAGCAGTTCTTC.

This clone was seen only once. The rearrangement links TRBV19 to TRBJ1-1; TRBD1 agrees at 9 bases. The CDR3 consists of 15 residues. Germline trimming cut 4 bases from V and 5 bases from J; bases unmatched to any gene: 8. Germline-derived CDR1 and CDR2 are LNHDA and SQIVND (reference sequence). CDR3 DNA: TGTGCCAGTAGTAGAGACAGGGGGGCGAGAACTGAAGCTTTCTTT. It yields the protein CASSRDRGARTEAFF.

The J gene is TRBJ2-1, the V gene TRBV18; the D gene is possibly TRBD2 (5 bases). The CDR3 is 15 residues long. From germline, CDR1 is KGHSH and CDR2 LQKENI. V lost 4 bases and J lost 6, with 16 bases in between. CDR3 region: CASSRPGGGGNEQFF. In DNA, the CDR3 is TGTGCCAGCTCACGTCCAGGCGGAGGCGGCAATGAGCAGTTCTTC.

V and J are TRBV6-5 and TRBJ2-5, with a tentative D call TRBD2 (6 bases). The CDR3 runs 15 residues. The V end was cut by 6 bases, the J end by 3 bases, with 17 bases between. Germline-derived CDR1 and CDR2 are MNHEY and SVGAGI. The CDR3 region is CASSLQTGGEETQYF. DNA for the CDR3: TGTGCCAGCAGCTTACAAACCGGGGGAGAAGAGACCCAGTACTTC.

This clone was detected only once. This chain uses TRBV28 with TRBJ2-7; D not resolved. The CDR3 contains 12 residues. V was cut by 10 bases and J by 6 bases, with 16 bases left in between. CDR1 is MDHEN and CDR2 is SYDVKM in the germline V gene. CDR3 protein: CATSRVYLEQYF. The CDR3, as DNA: TGTGCCACTAGTCGGGTTTATCTCGAGCAGTACTTC.

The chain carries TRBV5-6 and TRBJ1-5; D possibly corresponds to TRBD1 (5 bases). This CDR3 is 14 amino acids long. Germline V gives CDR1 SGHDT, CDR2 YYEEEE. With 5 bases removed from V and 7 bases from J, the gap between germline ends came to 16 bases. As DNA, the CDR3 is TGTGCCAGCAGTCGGAGCGGGGCTAACCAGCCCCAGCATTTT. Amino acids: CASSRSGANQPQHF. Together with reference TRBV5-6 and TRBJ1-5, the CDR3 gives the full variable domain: DAGVTQSPTHLIKTRGQQVTLRCSPKSGHDTVSWYQQALGQGPQFIFQYYEEEERQRGNFPDRFSGHQFPNYSSELNVNALLLGDSALYLCASSRSGANQPQHFGDGTRLSIL.

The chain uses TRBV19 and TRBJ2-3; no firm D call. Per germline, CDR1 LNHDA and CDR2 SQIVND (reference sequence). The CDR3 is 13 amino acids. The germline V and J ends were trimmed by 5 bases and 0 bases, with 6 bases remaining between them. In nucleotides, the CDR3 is TGTGCCAGTAGTCCCGGGAGCACAGATACGCAGTATTTT. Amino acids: CASSPGSTDTQYF.

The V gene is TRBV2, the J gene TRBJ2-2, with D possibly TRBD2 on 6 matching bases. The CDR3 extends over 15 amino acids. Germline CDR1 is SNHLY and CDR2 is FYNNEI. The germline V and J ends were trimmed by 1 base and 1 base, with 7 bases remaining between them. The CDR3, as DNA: TGTGCCAGCAGTGAAGTCGGGGGGAACACCGGGGAGCTGTTTTTT. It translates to CASSEVGGNTGELFF. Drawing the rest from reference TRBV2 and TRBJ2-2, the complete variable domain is EPEVTQTPSHQVTQMGQEVILRCVPISNHLYFYWYRQILGQKVEFLVSFYNNEISEKSEIFDDQFSVERPDGSNFTLKIRSTKLEDSAMYFCASSEVGGNTGELFFGEGSRLTVL.

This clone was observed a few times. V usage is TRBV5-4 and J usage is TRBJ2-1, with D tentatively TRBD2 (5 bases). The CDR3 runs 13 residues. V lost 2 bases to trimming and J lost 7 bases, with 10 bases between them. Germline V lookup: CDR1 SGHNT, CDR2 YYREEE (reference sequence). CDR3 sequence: CASSFRGENEQFF. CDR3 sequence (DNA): TGTGCCAGCAGCTTTCGTGGGGAGAATGAGCAGTTCTTC.